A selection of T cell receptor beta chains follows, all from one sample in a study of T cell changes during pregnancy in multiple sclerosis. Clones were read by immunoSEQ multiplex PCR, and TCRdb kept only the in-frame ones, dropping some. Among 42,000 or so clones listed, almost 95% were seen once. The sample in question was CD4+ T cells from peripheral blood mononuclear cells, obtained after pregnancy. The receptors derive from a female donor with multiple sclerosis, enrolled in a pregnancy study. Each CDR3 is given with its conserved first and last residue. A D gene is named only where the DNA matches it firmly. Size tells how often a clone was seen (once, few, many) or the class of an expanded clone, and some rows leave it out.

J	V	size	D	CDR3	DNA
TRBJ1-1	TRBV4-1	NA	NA	CASSQFGGRSTEAFF	TGCGCCAGCAGTCAGTTCGGGGGGCGCAGCACTGAAGCTTTCTTT
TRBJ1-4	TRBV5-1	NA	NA	CASSSDRTRDEKLFF	TGCGCCAGCAGCTCGGACCGGACTCGAGATGAAAAACTGTTTTTT
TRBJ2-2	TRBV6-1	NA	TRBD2	CASSVLAGDLNTGELFF	TGTGCCAGCAGTGTACTAGCGGGGGACCTTAACACCGGGGAGCTGTTTTTT
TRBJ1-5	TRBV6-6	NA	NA	CASSPEGVFQPQHF	TGTGCCAGCAGTCCCGAGGGGGTTTTTCAGCCCCAGCATTTT
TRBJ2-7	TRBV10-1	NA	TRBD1	CASSERTGGVSKQYF	TGCGCCAGCAGTGAGCGGACAGGGGGGGTTAGCAAGCAGTACTTC
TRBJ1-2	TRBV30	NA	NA	CAWNHRVWDYTF	TGTGCCTGGAACCACAGGGTTTGGGACTACACCTTC
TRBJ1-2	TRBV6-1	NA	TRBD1	CASSEDRRGPNYGYTF	TGTGCCAGCAGTGAAGATAGAAGGGGGCCTAACTATGGCTACACCTTC
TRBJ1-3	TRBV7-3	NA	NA	CASSSQGSGNTIYF	TGTGCCAGCAGCTCCCAGGGATCAGGAAACACCATATATTTT
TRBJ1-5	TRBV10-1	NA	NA	CASTQPQGSNQPQHF	TGCGCCAGCACTCAACCACAGGGAAGCAATCAGCCCCAGCATTTT
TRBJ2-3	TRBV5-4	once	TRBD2	CASSPGGTGTDTQYF	TGTGCCAGCAGCCCGGGGGGGACCGGCACAGATACGCAGTATTTT
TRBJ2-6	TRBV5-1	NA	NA	CASSLISSSGANVLTF	TGCGCCAGCAGCTTGATCAGTTCCTCTGGGGCCAACGTCCTGACTTTC
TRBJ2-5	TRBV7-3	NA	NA	CASSLSVQETQYF	TGTGCCAGCAGCTTAAGTGTACAAGAGACCCAGTACTTC
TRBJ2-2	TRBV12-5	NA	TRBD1	CASGLGEKGARNTGELFF	TGTGCTAGTGGTTTGGGCGAGAAGGGGGCTAGGAACACCGGGGAGCTGTTTTTT
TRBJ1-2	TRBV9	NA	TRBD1	CASSSNQGAFGYTF	TGTGCCAGCAGCTCCAACCAGGGGGCTTTCGGCTACACCTTC
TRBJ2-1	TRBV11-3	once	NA	CASSPGVGSSSYNEQFF	TGTGCCAGCAGCCCCGGGGTTGGCTCGAGCTCCTACAATGAGCAGTTCTTC
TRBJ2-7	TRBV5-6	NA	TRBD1	CASSSTGQGTYEQYF	TGTGCCAGCAGCTCTACGGGACAGGGCACCTACGAGCAGTACTTC
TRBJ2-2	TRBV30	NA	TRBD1	CAWTGQVGGELFF	TGTGCCTGGACAGGACAGGTGGGCGGGGAGCTGTTTTTT
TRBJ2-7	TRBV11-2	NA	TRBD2	CASSLASGGLYEQYF	TGTGCCAGCAGCTTAGCTAGCGGGGGACTGTACGAGCAGTACTTC
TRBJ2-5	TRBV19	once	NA	CASSIDLRGGQETQYF	TGTGCCAGTAGTATAGACCTTAGAGGAGGGCAAGAGACCCAGTACTTC
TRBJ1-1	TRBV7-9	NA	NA	CASSLRGNTEAFF	TGTGCCAGCAGTCTAAGGGGAAACACTGAAGCTTTCTTT
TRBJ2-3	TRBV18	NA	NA	CASSPLAGADTQYF	TGTGCCAGCTCACCCCTAGCTGGGGCAGATACGCAGTATTTT
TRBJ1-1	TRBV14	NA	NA	CASSQDLGALGTEAFF	TGTGCCAGCAGCCAAGATTTGGGGGCGCTGGGCACTGAAGCTTTCTTT
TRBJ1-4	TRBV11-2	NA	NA	CASSSLQGINEKLFF	TGTGCCAGCAGCTCCCTCCAGGGGATTAATGAAAAACTGTTTTTT
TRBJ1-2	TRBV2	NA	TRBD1	CASRTTGGNPGYTF	TGTGCCAGCAGAACTACAGGGGGCAACCCTGGCTACACCTTC
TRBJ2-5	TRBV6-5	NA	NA	CASSYSGQVRETQYF	TGTGCCAGCAGTTACTCGGGGCAGGTCCGAGAGACCCAGTACTTC